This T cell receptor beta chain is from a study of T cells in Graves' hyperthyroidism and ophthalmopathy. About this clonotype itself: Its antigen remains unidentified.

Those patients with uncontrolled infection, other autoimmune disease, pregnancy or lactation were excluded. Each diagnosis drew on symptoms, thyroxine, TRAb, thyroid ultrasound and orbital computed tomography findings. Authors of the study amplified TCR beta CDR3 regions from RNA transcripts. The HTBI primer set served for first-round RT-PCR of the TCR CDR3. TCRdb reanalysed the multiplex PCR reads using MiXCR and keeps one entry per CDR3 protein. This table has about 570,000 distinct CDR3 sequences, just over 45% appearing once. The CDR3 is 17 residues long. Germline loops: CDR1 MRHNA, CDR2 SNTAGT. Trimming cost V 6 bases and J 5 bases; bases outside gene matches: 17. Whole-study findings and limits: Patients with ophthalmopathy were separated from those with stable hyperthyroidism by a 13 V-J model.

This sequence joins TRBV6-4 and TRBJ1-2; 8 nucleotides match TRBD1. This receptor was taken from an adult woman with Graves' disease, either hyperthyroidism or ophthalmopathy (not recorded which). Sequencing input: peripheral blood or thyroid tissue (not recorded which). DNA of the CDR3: TGTGCCAGCAGCCCCGACGCGTTCCCGGGACAGGCGTATGGCTACACCTTC. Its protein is CASSPDAFPGQAYGYTF.